This T cell receptor beta chain was sequenced for a study of CD8 T cells in ankylosing spondylitis. Points from the study as a whole: Blood from ankylosing spondylitis patients appeared to carry a characteristic roughly eight-variant TCR beta motif.

Libraries of TCR beta came from quantitative 5'-RACE with molecular barcodes. TCRdb re-derived calls from the 5' RACE reads in MiXCR, one entry per CDR3 protein. The table has 200,000 to 250,000 distinct CDR3 sequences, approximately 20% seen once; the top ten hold approximately 40%. This clonotype was observed a few times. Its target is unknown. CDR3 length: 15 residues. Germline V gene data show CDR1 as SQVTM and CDR2 as ANQGSEA. V dropped 4 bases and J dropped 5; count of bases not matched to a gene: 11. The gene calls are TRBV29-1 and TRBJ2-7, with 10 bases identical to TRBD2. This receptor was identified in a male donor with ankylosing spondylitis. The specimen was blood, either unsorted or a sorted T cell fraction (not recorded which). The DNA of the CDR3 is TGCAGCGTTGCAGGGGGCCTAGCGGGAGCTCACGAGCAGTACTTC. Translating gives CSVAGGLAGAHEQYF.